One and the same sample provided the 2 T cell receptor beta chains below, sequenced in a study of T cells after yellow fever vaccination. One entry per CDR3 protein, called by TCRdb with MiXCR from the 5' RACE reads. The sample shows approximately 250,000 distinct CDR3 sequences, approximately 3.6% of them seen only once. The specimen comprised PBMCs, sampled 15 days after the yellow fever booster vaccination. Every receptor here comes from a man aged 18 to 29 who received the YFV17D yellow fever vaccine.

This clonotype was counted many times. The chain employs TRBV7-2 and TRBJ2-1, with D perhaps TRBD2 (7 bases). The V end lost 2 bases, the J end lost 3 bases, and 20 bases lay between the germline ends. This CDR3 is built from 18 residues. Germline assignment: CDR1 SGHTA and CDR2 FQGNSA. The CDR3 region is CASSLSRMGGGHYNEQFF. The CDR3 DNA reads TGTGCCAGCAGCTTATCTCGGATGGGCGGGGGCCACTACAATGAGCAGTTCTTC.

The chain couples TRBV30 to TRBJ1-2, with D possibly matching TRBD1 (5 bases). V was shortened by 2 bases and J by 0 bases, with 7 bases between the two germline ends. The V gene's germline CDR1 is GTSNPN and CDR2 SVGIG (reference sequence). This CDR3 is built from 13 residues. The CDR3 reads CAWSPDTNYGYTF. DNA for the CDR3: TGTGCCTGGAGTCCGGACACTAACTATGGCTACACCTTC.